This T cell receptor beta chain emerged from a study of cytomegalovirus exposure and HLA in healthy donors (TCRdb year 2017). Broadly, across the study: The 500 to 800 repertoires of the first cohort and the 95 to 150 validation repertoires were produced on the same platform, according to a later analysis. The study aimed to test whether signatures of past pathogen exposure could be identified by cataloging public T cell receptors. Besides the first cohort of some 670 subjects, a separate validation cohort made up of around 120 different subjects was used. To predict cytomegalovirus infection status, the study combined high-throughput TCR immunosequencing, statistical association of individual TCRs with disease status, and machine learning.

Libraries were prepared through the immunoSEQ multiplex PCR assay. In the source study's methods: To diagnose cytomegalovirus status from the catalog of TCR beta chain sequences, a statistical classification framework was built. This is the immuneACCESS table as TCRdb keeps it, with only in-frame sequences that have V and J called. A part of the clones is gone; compared with another copy, unresolved V genes explain less than half, and the rest is unexplained. V and J calls and clone size are those listed in that table; D and trimming were worked out from the DNA. In this sample the table shows 200,000 to 250,000 clones, roughly 84% of which occur a single time. In total, the top ten clones hold 2% of the sample. Study-level results and caveats: Subsequent analysis determined that TCRs grouped into clusters in the first cohort also showed a tendency toward co-occurrence across the 130 or so validation repertoires, and 94% of cluster scores exceeded 0. In vitro tests confirmed that a few of the cytomegalovirus-associated TCR beta chains recognize cytomegalovirus antigens. In both the original and validation cohorts, the classifier was reported to diagnose cytomegalovirus status with high specificity and sensitivity. Most TCR sequences were seen in very few donors, while some public TCRs were found in many individuals. The validation cohort had no HLA typing available for a later analysis, so co-occurrence within that cohort was assessed over all 110 or so repertoires. It was suggested by the authors that the approach could potentially be generalized to other disease states and immunological phenotypes. In the study, around 150 TCR beta chains were listed as associated with cytomegalovirus.

The donors belonged to the validation cohort of about 130 subjects, which was separate from the 666-subject first cohort. The V end loses 9 bases and the J end loses 2 bases, and a stretch of 9 bases separates them. CDR1 and CDR2, per the germline V gene, are SNHLY and FYNNEI. From the cysteine through the phenylalanine, the CDR3 covers 12 amino acids. Only CDR3 DNA is held: 36 bases, read in frame from base 1. As for this clone: The specificity of this receptor is unknown. Base-call qualities are not available, and no considerably larger clone is one nucleotide away.

The TCR was taken from a woman under 30 in good health and CMV-seropositive. Here the chain combines TRBV2 and TRBJ2-3, with no reliable assignment of the D segment. Input material: PBMCs. The CDR3 protein is CARDDNTDTQYF. The nucleotides read TGTGCCAGAGACGACAACACAGATACGCAGTATTTT. With the portions outside the CDR3 filled from the reference TRBV2 and TRBJ2-3 genes, the complete variable region becomes EPEVTQTPSHQVTQMGQEVILRCVPISNHLYFYWYRQILGQKVEFLVSFYNNEISEKSEIFDDQFSVERPDGSNFTLKIRSTKLEDSAMYFCARDDNTDTQYFGPGTRLTVL.